This T cell receptor (beta chain) originates from a study of molecular identifiers for immune sequencing clone quantification. General study points: Jurkat TCR RNA spiked in from one cell (amid one million naive cells) was reportedly detectable. Whereas naive cells kept under 1% of molecules in clones above 20 RNA copies, such clones held over 99% in effectors.

This CDR3 contains 15 residues. After removal of 4 bases from V and 4 bases from J, the junction contained 9 bases not matched to a gene. Germline CDR1 is SEHNR and CDR2 is FQNEAQ (reference sequence). TCRdb fed the PCR reads into MiXCR, producing one record per CDR3 protein. The table lists 490,000 or so distinct CDR3 sequences, approximately 25% of them singletons. With respect to this clonotype: As yet, its antigen is unknown.

Sorting recovered naive CD8 T cells on a CD8+CD4-CCR7+CD45RA+ profile. Sequencing was done on a sample of naive CD8+ T cells from blood, with Jurkat cell RNA spiked in. Subset noted: FACS-sorted CD8+CD4-CCR7+CD45RA+ naive T cells. This chain connects TRBV7-9 to TRBJ2-5; TRBD2 matches at 7 bases. This TCR came from a human donor in good health. Some libraries in this study had Jurkat cell RNA spiked in. DNA for the CDR3: TGTGCCAGCAGCTCAAAAGGAGGCGGGAGAGAGACCCAGTACTTC. Its translation is CASSSKGGGRETQYF.